A selection of T cell receptor beta chains follows, all from one sample in a study of blood T cell repertoires in COVID-19. Method: immunoSEQ multiplex PCR; TCRdb's copy keeps in-frame clones and lacks some. The sample holds about 330,000 clones, 75% to 90% seen once. The material sequenced was PBMCs or T cells enriched from blood (not recorded which). Every receptor here comes from a man aged 25 to 40 who had recovered from COVID-19. CDR3s include the opening cysteine and the closing phenylalanine or tryptophan. The D gene is left open where the match is weak. Some rows mark clone size as missing; the rest say once, few, many or name a class of expanded clone.

V gene	J gene	clone size	D gene	CDR3 length	CDR3 DNA	CDR3 protein
TRBV7-9	TRBJ1-1	-	-	15	TGTGCCAGCAGGCCCGGTCAGGTCAGGGTCACTGAAGCTTTCTTT	CASRPGQVRVTEAFF
TRBV6-6	TRBJ2-5	-	-	15	TGTGCCAGCAGTTACGGCAGGCAGGTTCAAGAGACCCAGTACTTC	CASSYGRQVQETQYF
TRBV13	TRBJ1-1	-	-	12	TGTGCCAGCAGCTTAGGCAGAACTGAAGCTTTCTTT	CASSLGRTEAFF
TRBV10-2	TRBJ2-7	-	TRBD2	17	TGCGCCAGCCAAGGGACTAGCGGGGGGGCCTGGTCCTACGAGCAGTACTTC	CASQGTSGGAWSYEQYF
TRBV5-8	TRBJ2-3	once	-	12	TGTGCCAGCAGCTCTTACACAGATACGCAGTATTTT	CASSSYTDTQYF
TRBV20-1	TRBJ1-1	-	-	14	TGCAGTGCTAGTCAGGGTCTTATCGGCACTGAAGCTTTCTTT	CSASQGLIGTEAFF
TRBV11-2	TRBJ1-2	once	-	15	TGTGCCAGCAGCTTAGATCTTTGGCAGAACTATGGCTACACCTTC	CASSLDLWQNYGYTF
TRBV14	TRBJ1-6	once	TRBD1	17	TGTGCCAGCAGCTACTTCACAGGGGGCTCCTATAATTCACCCCTCCACTTT	CASSYFTGGSYNSPLHF
TRBV9	TRBJ2-1	-	-	15	TGTGCCAGCAGCCCCCTAGGGGACTCCTACAATGAGCAGTTCTTC	CASSPLGDSYNEQFF
TRBV4-1	TRBJ2-7	once	TRBD1	15	TGCGCCAGCAGCCCCGGGACAGGGGCAAGGAACGAGCAGTACTTC	CASSPGTGARNEQYF
TRBV15	TRBJ2-5	-	-	14	TGTGCCACCAGCAGACTGACAGACCAAGAGACCCAGTACTTC	CATSRLTDQETQYF
TRBV10-3	TRBJ2-5	few	-	12	TGTGCCATCAGTGAGGCGTCCGAGACCCAGTACTTC	CAISEASETQYF
TRBV7-8	TRBJ2-2	-	TRBD1	16	TGTGCCAGCAGCCAGAGGACAGGGGGAGGTACCGGGGAGCTGTTTTTT	CASSQRTGGGTGELFF
TRBV2	TRBJ2-3	-	-	12	TGTGCCAGCAGTGCTTACACAGATACGCAGTATTTT	CASSAYTDTQYF
TRBV3-1/TRBV3-2	TRBJ2-2	-	-	16	TGTGTCAGCAGCCAAGATTTGCAGGGGTGGACCGGGGAGCTGTTTTTT	CVSSQDLQGWTGELFF
TRBV25-1	TRBJ2-1	-	TRBD2	15	TGTGCCAGCAGCCAGACTAGCGGGGGGGCCGGTGAGCAGTTCTTC	CASSQTSGGAGEQFF
TRBV30	TRBJ2-7	-	TRBD1	14	TGTGCCTGGAGTGTAGGGCAGGGGGTGAACGAGCAGTACTTC	CAWSVGQGVNEQYF
TRBV2	TRBJ2-1	-	-	15	TGTGCCAGTAAATCCCTAGCCAGCTCCTACAATGAGCAGTTCTTC	CASKSLASSYNEQFF
TRBV28	TRBJ2-1	-	TRBD1	17	TGTGCCAGCAGTCCGTCGCCGGGACAGGGGGCCTACAATGAGCAGTTCTTC	CASSPSPGQGAYNEQFF
TRBV6-4	TRBJ1-2	once	TRBD1	15	TGTGCCAGCAGTGACTCCCGACAGGGACTGCATGGCTACACCTTC	CASSDSRQGLHGYTF
TRBV19	TRBJ1-5	once	TRBD1	15	TGTGCCAGTAGTACGACAGGGTATAGCAATCAGCCCCAGCATTTT	CASSTTGYSNQPQHF
TRBV9	TRBJ2-1	-	-	14	TGTGCCAGCAGCGTAGAGAAGAAGAGTGGTGAGCAGTTCTTC	CASSVEKKSGEQFF
TRBV18	TRBJ1-2	-	TRBD1	12	TGTGCCAGCTCGACAGGGGAACATGGCTACACCTTC	CASSTGEHGYTF
TRBV7-9	TRBJ1-1	-	-	13	TGTGCCAGCAGCTTATCAGGAAACACTGAAGCTTTCTTT	CASSLSGNTEAFF
TRBV19	TRBJ1-1	-	-	14	TGTGCCAGTAGTATGGCCCTCGGGACAACACTGGCTTTCTTT	CASSMALGTTLAFF
TRBV7-2	TRBJ2-1	-	-	15	TGTGCCAGCAGCTTAGGGCCAGGGTCCTACAATGAGCAGTTCTTC	CASSLGPGSYNEQFF
TRBV7-8	TRBJ1-5	-	-	16	TGTGCCAGCAGCTTAGCAGCCAGGGCTAGCAATCAGCCCCAGCATTTT	CASSLAARASNQPQHF
TRBV7-8	TRBJ2-7	once	TRBD1	14	TGTGCCAGCAGCTTAAACAGGGGTTCCTACGAGCAGTACTTC	CASSLNRGSYEQYF
TRBV19	TRBJ1-5	-	-	16	TGTGCCAGTACGGGAACCGCCACCCGCCTGAATCAGCCCCAGCATTTT	CASTGTATRLNQPQHF
TRBV5-4	TRBJ2-2	-	-	15	TGTGCCATCACACTTGACAGAGTGAACACCGGGGAGCTGTTTTTT	CAITLDRVNTGELFF
TRBV19	TRBJ1-6	few	TRBD1	16	TGTGCCAGTAGTATTTTCTCGGGACAGGTCGCCTCACCCCTCCACTTT	CASSIFSGQVASPLHF
TRBV10-3	TRBJ1-1	-	-	14	TGTGCCATCAGTGAGCGAGGGTACGACACTGAAGCTTTCTTT	CAISERGYDTEAFF
TRBV28	TRBJ1-5	-	-	15	TGTGCCAGCAGTACAGGGACTACCAGCAATCAGCCCCAGCATTTT	CASSTGTTSNQPQHF
TRBV2	TRBJ1-1	-	-	14	TGTGCCAGCCGCCGGGGAGATATGAACACTGAAGCTTTCTTT	CASRRGDMNTEAFF
TRBV3-1/TRBV3-2	TRBJ1-1	-	-	13	TGTGCCAGCAGCAGGACTTTGAACACTGAAGCTTTCTTT	CASSRTLNTEAFF
TRBV2	TRBJ1-2	-	-	12	TGTGCCAGCAGTCCTACAGAGTATGGCTACACCTTC	CASSPTEYGYTF
TRBV5-1	TRBJ1-2	-	TRBD1	19	TGCGCCAGCAGCTTGGACCCGACAGGGCCACATAGAAAGGGCTATGGCTACACCTTC	CASSLDPTGPHRKGYGYTF
TRBV5-3	TRBJ1-4	-	-	13	TGTGCCAGAAGGGGGCCCTATAATGAAAAACTGTTTTTT	CARRGPYNEKLFF
TRBV5-4	TRBJ2-7	-	TRBD1	14	TGTGCCAGCAGCTTGGGAGACAGGGCCTACGAGCAGTACTTC	CASSLGDRAYEQYF
TRBV28	TRBJ2-3	-	TRBD1	16	TGTGCCAGCAGTACCTTGGACAGGGAAAGCACAGATACGCAGTATTTT	CASSTLDRESTDTQYF
TRBV7-6	TRBJ1-5	-	TRBD1	15	TGTGCCAGCAGCTTCTCGACAGGGGGCGGTCAGCCCCAGCATTTT	CASSFSTGGGQPQHF
TRBV2	TRBJ2-3	-	TRBD1	15	TGTGCCAGCAGTTACAGGGGGCTGGTTAGGAATACGCAGTATTTT	CASSYRGLVRNTQYF
TRBV28	TRBJ1-1	few	-	12	TGTGCCAGCATTCTTAGGGGGACTGAAGCTTTCTTT	CASILRGTEAFF
TRBV27	TRBJ2-3	-	TRBD2	18	TGTGCCAGCTCTCCAATCCGACTAGCGGGGGCCTCCACAGATACGCAGTATTTT	CASSPIRLAGASTDTQYF
TRBV5-1	TRBJ1-6	-	-	15	TGCGCCAGCAGCTTGCAGACAGGCAATAATTCACCCCTCCACTTT	CASSLQTGNNSPLHF
TRBV2	TRBJ2-1	-	-	13	TGTGCCAGCAGCGTAACCGGGTACAATGAGCAGTTCTTC	CASSVTGYNEQFF
TRBV28	TRBJ1-5	-	TRBD1	14	TGTGCCAGCAGCCTTGACAGGGGGAATCAGCCCCAGCATTTT	CASSLDRGNQPQHF
TRBV5-1	TRBJ2-1	once	-	17	TGCGCCAGCAGCTTGGACCCTCTCCTCGGGACTTACAATGAGCAGTTCTTC	CASSLDPLLGTYNEQFF
TRBV14	TRBJ2-1	-	-	14	TGTGCCAGCAGCCAAGGGGGCAGTTACAATGAGCAGTTCTTC	CASSQGGSYNEQFF
TRBV5-4	TRBJ1-6	once	-	13	TGTGCCAGCAGCTTGCCCCGTGATTCACCCCTCCACTTT	CASSLPRDSPLHF
TRBV5-5	TRBJ1-1	-	TRBD1	14	TGTGCCAGCAGCCCGGACAGGGTTTACACTGAAGCTTTCTTT	CASSPDRVYTEAFF
TRBV20-1	TRBJ1-5	-	-	14	TGCAGTGCTAGTACCAGGGTGGGCAATCAGCCCCAGCATTTT	CSASTRVGNQPQHF
TRBV24-1	TRBJ2-7	-	-	15	TGTGCCACCAGTGACGCCCGACAGGGAGGCTACGAGCAGTACTTC	CATSDARQGGYEQYF
TRBV5-1	TRBJ1-3	-	TRBD1	14	TGCGCCAGCAGCCAAGGGACAGGGGAAAACACCATATATTTT	CASSQGTGENTIYF
TRBV5-1	TRBJ1-4	-	TRBD1	17	TGCGCCAGCGCCTCGGGGACAGGGGAAGCAACTAATGAAAAACTGTTTTTT	CASASGTGEATNEKLFF
TRBV3-1/TRBV3-2	TRBJ1-6	-	-	16	TGTGCCAGCAGCCAACAGGGTAACGCCTATAATTCACCCCTCCACTTT	CASSQQGNAYNSPLHF
TRBV28	TRBJ1-4	-	TRBD1	16	TGTGCCAGCAGGTCCCAACCGGGACAGGGTGAAGAAAAACTGTTTTTT	CASRSQPGQGEEKLFF
TRBV6-5	TRBJ1-2	-	TRBD1	15	TGTGCCAGCAGTTACTTAACAGGGGGTAGTGTTGGCTACACCTTC	CASSYLTGGSVGYTF